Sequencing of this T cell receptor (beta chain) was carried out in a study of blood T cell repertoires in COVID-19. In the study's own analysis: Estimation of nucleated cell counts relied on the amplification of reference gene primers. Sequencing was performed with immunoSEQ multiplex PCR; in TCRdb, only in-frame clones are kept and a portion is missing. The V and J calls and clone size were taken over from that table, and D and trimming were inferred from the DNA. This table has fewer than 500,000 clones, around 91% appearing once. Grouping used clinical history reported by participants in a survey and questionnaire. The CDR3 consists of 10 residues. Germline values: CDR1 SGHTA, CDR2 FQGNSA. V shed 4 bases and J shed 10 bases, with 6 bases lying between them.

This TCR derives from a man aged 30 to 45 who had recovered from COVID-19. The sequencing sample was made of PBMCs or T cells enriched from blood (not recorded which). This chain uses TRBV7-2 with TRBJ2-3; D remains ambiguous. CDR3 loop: CASSSNAQYF. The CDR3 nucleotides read TGTGCCAGCAGCTCCAATGCGCAGTATTTT.